This is a list of T cell receptor beta chains from one sample in a study of blood T cell repertoires in COVID-19. The repertoire was sequenced with immunoSEQ multiplex PCR; TCRdb's copy has only in-frame clones and lacks some. This sample has some 180,000 clones, with around 80% found just once. Sample: peripheral blood. Receptors were obtained from a woman of 80 years or more with active or convalescent COVID-19. Each CDR3 is given with its conserved first and last residue. D genes are given only for firm matches. For some rows the clone size is stated as once, few or many, or as a class when expanded; others skip it.

V	D	size	J	length	CDR3	DNA
TRBV19	TRBD1	.	TRBJ1-1	13	CASSIRTGGDAFF	TGTGCCAGTAGTATCCGGACAGGGGGCGACGCTTTCTTT
TRBV10-3	.	.	TRBJ1-4	16	CAISESSGATNEKLFF	TGTGCCATCAGTGAGTCGAGCGGTGCAACTAATGAAAAACTGTTTTTT
TRBV27	TRBD2	.	TRBJ2-7	16	CASSFIGAGGEGEQYF	TGTGCCAGCAGTTTCATTGGAGCGGGGGGCGAAGGGGAGCAGTACTTC
TRBV5-1	.	.	TRBJ2-7	16	CASSLFGQGQTYEQYF	TGCGCCAGCAGCTTGTTCGGACAAGGACAAACCTACGAGCAGTACTTC
TRBV7-3	.	few	TRBJ2-7	13	CASSRTNRDEQYF	TGTGCCAGCAGCAGGACAAATCGGGACGAGCAGTACTTC
TRBV5-6	.	.	TRBJ2-3	16	CASSLSSRASTDTQYF	TGTGCCAGCAGCTTGTCAAGCCGCGCTAGCACAGATACGCAGTATTTT
TRBV7-6	TRBD1	.	TRBJ2-7	15	CASSEGTESSYEQYF	TGTGCCAGCAGCGAAGGGACAGAGAGCTCCTACGAGCAGTACTTC
TRBV5-1	TRBD1	.	TRBJ2-2	16	CASSLDSGGNTGELFF	TGCGCCAGCAGCTTGGATTCAGGGGGCAACACCGGGGAGCTGTTTTTT
TRBV5-1	TRBD2	.	TRBJ2-7	14	CASSGTSGGYEQYF	TGCGCCAGCAGCGGGACTAGCGGGGGCTACGAGCAGTACTTC
TRBV15	.	once	TRBJ2-3	15	CATSRSVRGADTQYF	TGTGCCACCAGCAGGTCGGTCAGGGGAGCGGATACGCAGTATTTT
TRBV28	TRBD1	few	TRBJ1-6	14	CASRTGDRYSPLHF	TGTGCCAGCAGAACAGGGGATAGGTATTCACCCCTCCACTTT
TRBV24-1	TRBD1	.	TRBJ1-2	13	CATSSTGNYGYTF	TGTGCCACCAGTTCGACAGGGAACTATGGCTACACCTTC
TRBV27	TRBD1	.	TRBJ2-7	18	CASSPGQGNPEGRYEQYF	TGTGCCAGCAGTCCAGGACAGGGTAACCCTGAGGGGCGCTACGAGCAGTACTTC
TRBV9	.	.	TRBJ1-4	15	CASSVSRGVNEKLFF	TGTGCCAGCAGCGTATCTAGGGGTGTAAATGAAAAACTGTTTTTT
TRBV6-1	.	.	TRBJ2-7	15	CASSEEDNSLYEQYF	TGTGCCAGCAGTGAGGAGGATAATTCCCTATACGAGCAGTACTTC
TRBV7-9	.	.	TRBJ1-5	15	CASSLASGGGQPQHF	TGTGCCAGCAGCTTAGCGTCGGGAGGAGGACAGCCCCAGCATTTT
TRBV6-2/TRBV6-3	.	.	TRBJ1-5	16	CASSYGAPRPNQPQHF	TGTGCCAGCAGTTACGGAGCCCCCCGTCCCAATCAGCCCCAGCATTTT
TRBV6-5	TRBD1	.	TRBJ1-2	13	CASNRGQADGYTF	TGTGCCAGCAACAGGGGGCAGGCGGATGGCTACACCTTC
TRBV6-5	.	.	TRBJ1-2	12	CASSRGDVGYTF	TGTGCCAGCAGTCGGGGGGACGTAGGCTACACCTTC
TRBV9	TRBD2	.	TRBJ2-1	16	CASSVGDGGYYNEQFF	TGTGCCAGCAGCGTAGGTGACGGGGGGTATTACAATGAGCAGTTCTTC
TRBV6-5	.	.	TRBJ1-5	13	CASSPHSNQPQHF	TGTGCCAGCAGTCCCCATAGCAATCAGCCCCAGCATTTT
TRBV28	.	.	TRBJ2-3	13	CASSRRGTDTQYF	TGTGCCAGCAGCAGGAGGGGCACAGATACGCAGTATTTT
TRBV10-2	TRBD1	.	TRBJ2-7	14	CASSDPRQGYEQYF	TGCGCCAGCAGTGACCCTCGACAGGGTTACGAGCAGTACTTC
TRBV7-6	TRBD1	.	TRBJ1-2	18	CASSLASWTGGSGYGYTF	TGTGCCAGCAGCTTAGCCTCATGGACAGGGGGCTCGGGCTATGGCTACACCTTC
TRBV5-8	TRBD1	.	TRBJ1-1	14	CASSAMTGSTEAFF	TGTGCCAGCAGCGCGATGACAGGGTCCACTGAAGCTTTCTTT
TRBV7-2	TRBD1	.	TRBJ1-2	15	CASSSRPGTAYGYTF	TGTGCCAGCAGCTCACGGCCCGGGACAGCTTATGGCTACACCTTC
TRBV14	.	.	TRBJ2-5	14	CASSQFQGFETQYF	TGTGCCAGCAGCCAATTCCAGGGGTTCGAGACCCAGTACTTC
TRBV4-1	TRBD1	.	TRBJ1-4	15	CASSLQGLTNEKLFF	TGCGCCAGCAGCCTACAGGGGTTAACTAATGAAAAACTGTTTTTT
TRBV3-1/TRBV3-2	.	.	TRBJ1-5	13	CASSQYRDQPQHF	TGTGCCAGCAGCCAGTACAGGGACCAGCCCCAGCATTTT
TRBV9	TRBD2	.	TRBJ2-7	15	CASSRSGASSYEQYF	TGTGCCAGCAGCCGAAGCGGGGCTAGCTCCTACGAGCAGTACTTC
TRBV7-2	TRBD2	.	TRBJ2-5	16	CASSHQGLAGEETQYF	TGTGCCAGCAGCCATCAGGGACTAGCGGGGGAAGAGACCCAGTACTTC
TRBV2	.	many	TRBJ1-2	13	CASSEGRIYGYTF	TGTGCCAGCAGTGAGGGCAGAATCTATGGCTACACCTTC
TRBV18	TRBD1	.	TRBJ2-7	14	CASSPLDRVYEQYF	TGTGCCAGCTCACCCCTGGACAGGGTCTACGAGCAGTACTTC